A selection of T cell receptor beta chains follows, all from one sample in a study of blood T cell repertoires in COVID-19. The method was immunoSEQ multiplex PCR; TCRdb's version includes in-frame clones alone and lacks a portion of them. The repertoire holds approximately 250,000 clones, with more than 85% as singletons. The sequenced material came from PBMCs or T cells enriched from blood (not recorded which). These receptors were collected from a man in his forties who had been exposed to COVID-19. Both conserved end residues are part of each CDR3. Clone size is shown for a subset of rows, as once, few, many or a class of expanded clone.

V gene	CDR3 length	clone size	CDR3 protein
TRBV7-9	15	NA	CASSLAGGGSDTQYF
TRBV19	13	NA	CASSSDRGAEAFF
TRBV5-5	19	NA	CASSLDRGTQSSYNSPLHF
TRBV10-1	15	NA	CASSEGDSVNTEAFF
TRBV19	14	NA	CASTGDRGNYGYTF
TRBV4-1	16	NA	CASSQRPGQGYQPQHF
TRBV7-9	16	NA	CASSLVRDRINYGYTF
TRBV27	17	NA	CASTSRLRDRANYGYTF
TRBV21-1	16	NA	CASSKGQGFGTGELFF
TRBV30	15	NA	CAWSGKGNYNSPLHF
TRBV2	15	NA	CASRPRVGLNTEAFF
TRBV6-5	14	NA	CASSFALPDSEAFF
TRBV30	15	NA	CAWSPGLASHREQYF
TRBV19	19	NA	CASSMTRGRWGSSYNEQFF
TRBV29-1	15	NA	CSAPGGAGGWNEQFF
TRBV2	17	NA	CASSESGTAYSNQPQHF
TRBV11-2	13	NA	CASTGAPGKKLFF
TRBV5-1	19	NA	CASSLVSLIQGPNTGELFF
TRBV18	14	NA	CASSIQNLNTEAFF
TRBV9	16	NA	CASSVGGSVVLRELFF
TRBV9	14	NA	CASSPGQGDQEQYF
TRBV23-1	14	once	CASPLGLADNEQFF
TRBV18	15	once	CASSPSGTIQETQYF
TRBV3-1/TRBV3-2	15	once	CASSRQGRRTYEQYF
TRBV7-2	13	NA	CASSKGTAGEQYF
TRBV28	15	NA	CASRRRGSYNEKLFF
TRBV24-1	15	NA	CATSVAWEGQETQYF
TRBV9	17	few	CASSGQVGGQINYGYTF
TRBV18	17	NA	CASSQVPSTGGRETQYF
TRBV29-1	17	NA	CSVFWTSILPLSNEQFF
TRBV12-3/TRBV12-4	13	NA	CASSLQGAPGYTF
TRBV9	16	NA	CASSVEPTGGPYEQYF
TRBV5-4	16	NA	CASSFRLAGATDTQYF
TRBV5-4	16	NA	CASSTRDRGWNTEAFF
TRBV6-5	13	NA	CASLEVVNSPLHF
TRBV4-1	14	NA	CASSQLPSRETQYF
TRBV23-1	17	once	CASSQSIGSGSKNTIYF
TRBV28	15	NA	CASSLFRTGIYEQYF
TRBV7-3	14	NA	CASSLGGSRETQYF
TRBV19	11	NA	CASSAEYEQYF
TRBV10-3	13	NA	CAINGGSSYEQYF
TRBV24-1	16	few	CATSDRTSGRVHTQYF
TRBV5-1	16	NA	CASKRGLAPSYNEQFF
TRBV5-1	14	once	CASLREGPYNEQFF
TRBV3-1/TRBV3-2	19	NA	CASSQVTGTGSSSGNTIYF
TRBV5-4	15	few	CASSLGLANTGELFF
TRBV7-9	15	once	CASSLSGNSNQPQHF
TRBV7-9	17	NA	CASSFGLAGEWGETQYF